This passage covers 22 T cell receptor beta chains from one sample sequenced in a study of shared clonotypes between healthy human individuals. The table came from immunoSEQ multiplex PCR; TCRdb's copy has only in-frame clones and leaves some out. The sample contains about 2 million clones, approximately 94% of which appear only once. Positively selected for CCR7, the CD45RO-negative cells used as naive CD8 cells excluded terminally differentiated effector memory CD45RA+ cells. The specimen was naive CD8+ T cells sorted from blood. Receptors originate from a man in his late teens or twenties in good health.

The gene calls are TRBV6-5 and TRBJ2-7; no clear D gene. Deletions cut 2 bases from V and 1 base from J, with 12 bases between. The germline V gene has CDR1 MNHEY and CDR2 SVGAGI. The CDR3 contains 15 residues. The CDR3 is CASSYDGSRSYEQYF. The DNA for the CDR3 is TGTGCCAGCAGTTACGATGGCAGTAGGTCCTACGAGCAGTACTTC.

This clone was observed a single time. Different DNA sequences within this sample yield the same CDR3. The V and J genes are TRBV7-9 and TRBJ2-7, with 7 bases lining up with TRBD2. Per the germline V gene, CDR1 is SEHNR and CDR2 is FQNEAQ (reference sequence). The CDR3 length is 13 residues. Germline trimming cut 1 base from V and 3 bases from J; bases unmatched to any gene: 0. The CDR3 here is CASSLGDYYEQYF. CDR3 DNA sequence: TGTGCCAGCAGCTTAGGGGACTACTACGAGCAGTACTTC.

The chain couples TRBV5-6 to TRBJ1-1, with 7 bases lining up with TRBD1. Per the germline V gene, CDR1 is SGHDT and CDR2 is YYEEEE. V lost 0 bases, J lost 4 bases, and 3 bases stayed unmatched. The CDR3 extends over 14 amino acids. The CDR3 reads CASSLVPGGTEAFF. The CDR3 DNA reads TGTGCCAGCAGCTTGGTTCCAGGGGGCACTGAAGCTTTCTTT.

This chain joins TRBV27 and TRBJ2-7; TRBD1 aligns across 7 bases. Germline assignment: CDR1 MNHEY and CDR2 SMNVEV (reference sequence). The CDR3 is 15 amino acids. V shed 6 bases, J shed 0 bases, and the junction held 8 bases outside the gene matches. CDR3 region: CASRGDRSSSYEQYF. CDR3 bases: TGTGCCAGCAGGGGGGACAGATCGAGCTCCTACGAGCAGTACTTC.

The genes are TRBV5-6 and TRBJ2-1, with TRBD1 as a possible D gene (6 bases). V dropped 0 bases and J dropped 12 bases, with 16 bases sitting between them. The CDR3 consists of 14 residues. Germline V gene data show CDR1 as SGHDT and CDR2 as YYEEEE. The CDR3 here is CASSLDLDRSAQFF. CDR3 coding DNA: TGTGCCAGCAGCTTGGATCTAGACAGGTCTGCGCAGTTCTTC. Looking up the rest from reference TRBV5-6 and TRBJ2-1 gives the full variable domain: DAGVTQSPTHLIKTRGQQVTLRCSPKSGHDTVSWYQQALGQGPQFIFQYYEEEERQRGNFPDRFSGHQFPNYSSELNVNALLLGDSALYLCASSLDLDRSAQFFGPGTRLTVL.

The V gene is TRBV27, the J gene TRBJ1-6, with a weak D call TRBD1 (5 bases). The germline V gene encodes CDR1 MNHEY and CDR2 SMNVEV (reference sequence). The CDR3 length is 13 residues. Between the trimmed V and J ends, which lost 5 bases and 10 bases, there was a span of 12 bases. The DNA for the CDR3 is TGTGCCAGCAGTATACTCAGGGTGTCACCCCTCCACTTT. This gives the protein CASSILRVSPLHF.

The rearrangement joins TRBV30 to TRBJ2-5, with TRBD2 matching over 7 bases. The CDR3 is 14 residues long. Germline V gene data show CDR1 as GTSNPN and CDR2 as SVGIG (reference sequence). V lost 4 bases, J lost 0 bases, and 5 bases stayed unmatched. The CDR3 spells CAWNGGGYQETQYF. In DNA form, the CDR3 reads TGTGCCTGGAATGGGGGGGGATACCAAGAGACCCAGTACTTC.

This rearrangement joins TRBV5-8 to TRBJ1-2; no clear D. The germline gives CDR1 SGHTS, CDR2 YDEGEE. V lost 4 bases and J lost 10, with 8 bases in between. This CDR3 comprises 10 residues. CDR3 coding DNA: TGTGCCAGCAGCGACGCGGTCTACACCTTC. Its translation is CASSDAVYTF. Full variable domain (missing parts from reference TRBV5-8 and TRBJ1-2): EAGVTQSPTHLIKTRGQQATLRCSPISGHTSVYWYQQALGLGLQFLLWYDEGEERNRGNFPPRFSGRQFPNYSSELNVNALELEDSALYLCASSDAVYTFGSGTRLTVV.

The chain combines TRBV4-1 with TRBJ1-5; 7 nucleotides align to TRBD1. Germline loops: CDR1 MGHRA, CDR2 YSYEKL. The CDR3 runs 15 residues. V lost 2 bases to trimming and J lost 4 bases; unmatched junction nucleotides: 5. CDR3 sequence: CASSQSGGPNQPQHF. Here the CDR3 DNA reads TGCGCCAGCAGCCAATCAGGGGGACCGAATCAGCCCCAGCATTTT.

Concerning this clone: In the same sample, other DNA sequences code for this CDR3. The V and J genes are TRBV9 and TRBJ2-7; TRBD2 is a possible D gene (6 bases). The CDR3 length is 13 residues. V was clipped by 3 bases and J by 3 bases, with 10 bases between them. Germline V gives CDR1 SGDLS, CDR2 YYNGEE. The CDR3: CASSASGGYEQYF. The CDR3 DNA sequence: TGTGCCAGCAGCGCCTCCGGGGGCTACGAGCAGTACTTC.

V is TRBV4-1 and J is TRBJ1-2; D uncertain. CDR1 is MGHRA and CDR2 is YSYEKL in the germline V gene. Trimming pared 1 base from V and 0 bases from J, leaving 9 bases between. This CDR3 spans 15 amino acids. DNA for the CDR3: TGCGCCAGCAGCCAAGGGCCAGCCCCTAACTATGGCTACACCTTC. Protein: CASSQGPAPNYGYTF.

The V call is TRBV9, the J call TRBJ2-2, with D possibly being TRBD1 or TRBD2 (6 bases each). CDR3 length: 15 amino acids. CDR1 and CDR2 from the germline V gene are SGDLS and YYNGEE. Trimming removed 7 bases from V and 0 bases from J, with 13 bases in between. CDR3 nucleotide sequence: TGTGCCAGCGGGCGGGACACCCCGAACACCGGGGAGCTGTTTTTT. Protein product: CASGRDTPNTGELFF.

This sequence joins TRBV7-9 and TRBJ2-2, with 9 bases that match TRBD2. Trimming cost V 6 bases and J 4 bases; bases outside gene matches: 9. The germline V gene has CDR1 SEHNR and CDR2 FQNEAQ (reference sequence). The CDR3 length is 16 residues. The CDR3 protein is CASSHIAGEGTGELFF. CDR3 bases: TGTGCCAGCAGTCATATAGCGGGAGAGGGCACCGGGGAGCTGTTTTTT.

The CDR3 region has the DNA TGTGCCAGCAGCTTGGCCGACTTCAATGAGCAGTTCTTC. It codes for CASSLADFNEQFF. The chain uses TRBV5-8 and TRBJ2-1, with unresolved D. Trimming stripped 0 bases from V and 6 bases from J, with 7 bases between. The CDR3 totals 13 residues. Germline V gene lookup returns CDR1 SGHTS and CDR2 YDEGEE.

V usage is TRBV30 and J usage is TRBJ1-1; D is ambiguous. CDR1 is GTSNPN, CDR2 SVGIG, per germline (reference sequence). Trimming removed 1 base at V and 8 bases at J, with 8 bases between. The CDR3 has 11 residues. CDR3 residues: CAWSEAVEAFF. For the CDR3, the DNA is TGTGCCTGGAGTGAGGCGGTAGAAGCTTTCTTT.

The V gene is TRBV5-4, the J gene TRBJ1-2, with D possibly matching TRBD1 (5 bases). The V end was cut by 5 bases, the J end by 3 bases, with 14 bases between. The CDR3 is 14 residues long. Germline CDR1 is SGHNT and CDR2 is YYREEE (reference sequence). DNA of the CDR3: TGTGCCAGCAGAACGGCAGGGAGTGACTATGGCTACACCTTC. This translates into CASRTAGSDYGYTF.

V usage is TRBV2 and J usage is TRBJ2-5; 7 bases match TRBD1. The CDR3 has 17 amino acids. After removal of 3 bases from V and 2 bases from J, the junction contained 12 bases not matched to a gene. Per the germline V gene, CDR1 is SNHLY and CDR2 is FYNNEI. The CDR3 is CASSEGLDRVSQETQYF. The DNA for the CDR3 is TGTGCCAGCAGTGAGGGCCTCGACAGGGTGTCTCAAGAGACCCAGTACTTC.

In its sample, this clone was seen once. The CDR3 is CASSLEGQLWDEQYF. The CDR3, as DNA: TGTGCCAGCAGTTTAGAGGGGCAGCTGTGGGACGAGCAGTACTTC. This rearrangement joins TRBV27 to TRBJ2-7; the D call may be TRBD1 or TRBD2 (5 bases each). The CDR3 has 15 residues. The V end was cut by 2 bases, the J end by 5 bases, with 16 bases between. Germline lookup yields CDR1 MNHEY and CDR2 SMNVEV (reference sequence).

The CDR3: CASSQEGRDEQYF. CDR3 nucleotides: TGCGCCAGCAGCCAAGAAGGTAGGGACGAGCAGTACTTC. The V gene is TRBV4-1, the J gene TRBJ2-7; D gene unclear. CDR3 length: 13 amino acids. Looked up from germline, CDR1 is MGHRA and CDR2 is YSYEKL. V gave up 0 bases and J gave up 5 bases, with 8 bases separating them.

Remarks on this clone: Other DNA sequences in the sample encode the same CDR3. The chain employs TRBV27 and TRBJ2-5; no definite D call. Trimming removed 0 bases from V and 5 bases from J, with 4 bases in between. The CDR3 has 12 amino acids. Germline CDR1 is MNHEY and CDR2 is SMNVEV (reference sequence). The chain's CDR3 is CASSLSGETQYF. The CDR3 DNA is TGTGCCAGCAGTTTATCTGGGGAGACCCAGTACTTC.

A word on this clone: Additional DNA sequences in this sample encode the identical CDR3. J is TRBJ2-3 and V is TRBV4-2; D unresolved. The germline gives CDR1 LGHNA, CDR2 YNFKEQ. The CDR3 contains 13 residues. With 0 bases removed from V and 4 bases from J, the gap between germline ends came to 5 bases. CDR3 in DNA: TGTGCCAGCAGCCAAGATGGCGCAGATACGCAGTATTTT. Translating it yields CASSQDGADTQYF.

The sample holds one count of this clone. V and J are TRBV5-1 and TRBJ2-7, with 7 bases lining up with TRBD1. CDR3 length: 14 amino acids. Trimming removed 4 bases from V and 2 bases from J; junction bases left unmatched: 6. CDR1 and CDR2 (germline): SGHRS, YFSETQ. DNA of the CDR3: TGCGCCAGCAGCCCAGGGGACAGCGCCTACGAGCAGTACTTC. Protein sequence: CASSPGDSAYEQYF.